This T cell receptor (beta chain) was profiled in a study of cytomegalovirus exposure and HLA in healthy donors. Findings and limits, study-wide: Within an earlier analysis, most TCR beta V segments proved productive either about 90% or about 30% of the time.

The PCR contained 60 Vbeta and 13 Jbeta primers. Sequencing used immunoSEQ multiplex PCR; TCRdb keeps in-frame clones, though not all of them. The sample contains about 140,000 clones, 82% of which appear only once. This clone was found once. Its target is not known. Germline lookup yields CDR1 LGHNA and CDR2 YSLEER. Trimming took off 0 bases at V and 6 bases at J, with 12 bases between the two ends. The CDR3 covers 15 residues. The rearrangement links TRBV4-3 to TRBJ1-5; possible D gene TRBD1, 5 bases. Sequenced sample: PBMCs. This sequence originates from a woman aged 55-75 years in good health and CMV-seropositive. The CDR3 coding sequence is TGCGCCAGCAGCCAAGATGGCAGGGCGTTTCAGCCCCAGCATTTT. Translating it yields CASSQDGRAFQPQHF.